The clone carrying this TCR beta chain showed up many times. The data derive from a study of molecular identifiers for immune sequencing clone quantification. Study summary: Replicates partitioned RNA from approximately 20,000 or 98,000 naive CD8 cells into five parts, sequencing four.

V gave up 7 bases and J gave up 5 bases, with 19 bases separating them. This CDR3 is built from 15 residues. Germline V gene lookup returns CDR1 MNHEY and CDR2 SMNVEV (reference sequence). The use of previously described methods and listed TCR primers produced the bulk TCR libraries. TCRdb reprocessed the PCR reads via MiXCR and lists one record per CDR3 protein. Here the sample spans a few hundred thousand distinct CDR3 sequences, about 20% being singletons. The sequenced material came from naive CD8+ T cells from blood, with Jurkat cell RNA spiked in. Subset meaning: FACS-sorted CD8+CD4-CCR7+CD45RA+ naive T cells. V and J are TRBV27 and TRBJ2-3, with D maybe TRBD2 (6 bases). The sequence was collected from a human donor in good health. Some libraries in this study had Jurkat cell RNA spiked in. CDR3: CASKAVSGDLDTQYF. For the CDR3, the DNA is TGTGCCAGCAAAGCCGTTAGCGGAGATTTAGATACGCAGTATTTT.